Listed here is a single T cell receptor beta chain. Its antigen is still unknown. TCR beta libraries carry UMIs added by 5'RACE template switching. One entry per CDR3 protein, without DNA, is what TCRdb gives after re-calling the 5' RACE reads. The sample has about 460,000 distinct CDR3 sequences, and its top ten clones hold under 1.5%. This sample was taken from a study of T cells expressing NK-cell markers. Study overall: Among the eight sequenced donors, seven tested HCMV-seropositive and one tested seronegative.

This CDR3 is built from 13 residues. Germline values: CDR1 LNHNV, CDR2 YYDKDF (reference sequence). Findings and caveats of the study: Dominant NKG2C+ clonotypes made up about 1.0-7.0% of CD8+ T cells in several donors. Dominance of the CD3+CD56-NKG2C+ fraction by these clonotypes also held in a handful of donors.

The rearrangement joins TRBV15 to TRBJ2-1; TCRdb outputs TRBD1, but without DNA this stays unchecked. Sequencing was carried out using blood T cells: a sorted CD56 or NKG2C T cell subset, CD4+ or CD8+ T cells, or bulk PBMC T cells (not recorded which). This TCR was recovered from a woman aged 50 to 65 in good health. CDR3 loop: CATSRTGINEQFF.